The 11 T cell receptor beta chains below all came from one sample that was sequenced in a study of cytomegalovirus exposure and HLA in healthy donors. PCR amplification relied on 60 Vbeta primers (plus 13 Jbeta primers). Assay used: immunoSEQ multiplex PCR; TCRdb lists only in-frame clones, some missing. The sample yields approximately 280,000 clones, approximately 90% seen once. The source material was PBMCs. Every receptor here comes from a man in his forties or fifties in good health and CMV-seropositive.

In regard to this clone: Other DNA sequences in the sample encode the same CDR3. The rearrangement links TRBV5-1 to TRBJ2-7, with 8 nucleotides matching TRBD1. Losses at the gene ends were 2 bases for V and 4 bases for J; bases not matched to a gene: 5. The CDR3 loop spans 14 amino acids. Germline V gene data show CDR1 as SGHRS and CDR2 as YFSETQ. Here the CDR3 reads CASSLRTGIYEQYF. For the CDR3, the DNA is TGCGCCAGCAGCTTAAGGACAGGGATATACGAGCAGTACTTC. Drawing the rest from reference TRBV5-1 and TRBJ2-7, the complete variable domain is KAGVTQTPRYLIKTRGQQVTLSCSPISGHRSVSWYQQTPGQGLQFLFEYFSETQRNKGNFPGRFSGRQFSNSRSEMNVSTLELGDSALYLCASSLRTGIYEQYFGPGTRLTVT.

This sequence joins TRBV2 and TRBJ2-3; 7 nucleotides match TRBD1. The V segment lost 10 bases and the J segment 7 bases; nucleotides outside the gene matches: 11. Germline CDR1 is SNHLY and CDR2 is FYNNEI. This CDR3 comprises 13 residues. The CDR3 protein is CAIHNDRENTQYF. In DNA, the CDR3 is TGTGCCATCCACAACGACAGGGAAAATACGCAGTATTTT.

J is TRBJ1-3 and V is TRBV11-3, with a weak D call TRBD1 (5 bases). This CDR3 is built from 14 residues. V was trimmed by 3 bases and J by 0 bases, leaving 6 bases between them. Looked up from germline, CDR1 is SGHNT and CDR2 is YENEEA. In nucleotides, the CDR3 is TGTGCCAGCAGCTTGGACAACTCTGGAAACACCATATATTTT. Translated: CASSLDNSGNTIYF. The entire variable domain, with the rest obtained from reference TRBV11-3 and TRBJ1-3, is as follows: EAGVVQSPRYKIIEKKQPVAFWCNPISGHNTLYWYLQNLGQGPELLIRYENEEAVDDSQLPKDRFSAERLKGVDSTLKIQPAELGDSAVYLCASSLDNSGNTIYFGEGSWLTVV.

Concerning this clone: One end of the junction fails to match germline, which may point to a read error. The V gene is TRBV7-7, the J gene TRBJ2-1, with TRBD2 matching 8 bases. Germline V gives CDR1 SSHAT, CDR2 FNYEAQ (reference sequence). This CDR3 contains 17 residues. CDR3 protein: CASSLDTPGGPYNEQFF. The CDR3, as DNA: TGTGCTAGCAGCTTAGATACCCCGGGAGGGCCTTACAATGAGCAGTTCTTC.

The rearrangement links TRBV19 to TRBJ1-1; D might be TRBD1 (5 bases). Trimming stripped 5 bases from V and 2 bases from J, with 9 bases between. Germline-derived CDR1 and CDR2 are LNHDA and SQIVND (reference sequence). This CDR3 comprises 13 residues. For the CDR3, the DNA is TGTGCCAGTAGTTCACAGGTAAACACTGAAGCTTTCTTT. Translation: CASSSQVNTEAFF.

V is TRBV19 and J is TRBJ2-1; D is perhaps TRBD2 (6 bases). V lost 4 bases and J 5 bases, leaving 9 bases between the germline ends. CDR3 length equals 13 residues. Germline V CDR1 and CDR2: LNHDA, SQIVND (reference sequence). The CDR3 loop is CASSSGVHNEQFF. The CDR3 coding sequence is TGTGCCAGTAGTAGCGGGGTCCACAATGAGCAGTTCTTC.

This clone was counted between two and nine times. This CDR3 is also generated by other DNA sequences in the sample. V gene TRBV4-1 combines with J gene TRBJ2-1, with 9 bases lining up with TRBD2. Per the germline V gene, CDR1 is MGHRA and CDR2 is YSYEKL. Unmatched junction bases numbered 2, after V lost 1 base and J lost 4 bases. CDR3 length equals 15 residues. The CDR3 sequence is CASSQVLAGYNEQFF. The CDR3 DNA sequence: TGCGCCAGCAGCCAAGTTCTAGCGGGATACAATGAGCAGTTCTTC.

The chain employs TRBV27 and TRBJ2-1, with TRBD1 as a possible D gene (5 bases). The CDR3 loop spans 15 amino acids. In germline, CDR1 is MNHEY, CDR2 SMNVEV (reference sequence). Trimming removed 8 bases from V and 5 bases from J, with 19 bases in between. The CDR3 DNA is TGTGCCAGCGGGGTTGTAGTAGTGGGGCACAATGAGCAGTTCTTC. Amino acid sequence: CASGVVVVGHNEQFF.

V and J are TRBV9 and TRBJ2-5; maybe TRBD2 (5 bases). The CDR3 length is 14 residues. V lost 4 bases, J lost 3 bases, and 13 bases lay in between. CDR1 and CDR2 (germline): SGDLS, YYNGEE. This chain's CDR3 is CASSLLAGKETQYF. The CDR3 DNA reads as TGTGCCAGCAGCCTCCTTGCCGGGAAAGAGACCCAGTACTTC.

This chain connects TRBV5-1 to TRBJ2-7; D possibly corresponds to TRBD1 (5 bases). Trimming took off 0 bases at V and 2 bases at J, with 12 bases between the two ends. The CDR3 is 15 amino acids. The V gene's germline CDR1 is SGHRS and CDR2 YFSETQ. CDR3 nucleotide sequence: TGCGCCAGCAGCTTGGTCTCCCAGGGCCCCTACGAGCAGTACTTC. Protein: CASSLVSQGPYEQYF.

This sequence joins TRBV9 and TRBJ1-2; possibly TRBD1 for D (6 bases). The CDR3 loop spans 14 amino acids. The germline CDR1 and CDR2 sequences are SGDLS and YYNGEE. Between the trimmed V and J ends, which lost 4 bases and 2 bases, there was a span of 12 bases. Here the CDR3 reads CASSPGVLNYGYTF. The DNA for the CDR3 is TGTGCCAGCAGCCCAGGGGTTTTAAACTATGGCTACACCTTC.